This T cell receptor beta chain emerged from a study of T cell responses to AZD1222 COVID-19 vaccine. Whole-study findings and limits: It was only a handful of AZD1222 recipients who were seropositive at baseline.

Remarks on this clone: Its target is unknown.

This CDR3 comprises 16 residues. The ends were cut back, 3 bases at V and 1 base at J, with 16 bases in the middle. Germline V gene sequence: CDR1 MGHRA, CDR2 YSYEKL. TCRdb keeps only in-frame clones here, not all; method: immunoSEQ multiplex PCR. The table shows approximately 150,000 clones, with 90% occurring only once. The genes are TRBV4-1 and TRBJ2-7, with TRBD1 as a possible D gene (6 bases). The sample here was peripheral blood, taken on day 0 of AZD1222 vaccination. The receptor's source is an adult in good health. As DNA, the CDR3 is TGCGCCAGCAGCCAGACGGACAGCGACCAGTCCTACGAGCAGTACTTC. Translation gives CASSQTDSDQSYEQYF.